This T cell receptor beta chain was recovered during a study of monozygotic twins with cystic fibrosis. To note about this clone: Its cognate antigen is unknown.

Libraries were prepared by immunoSEQ multiplex PCR; TCRdb keeps only in-frame clonotypes and omits some of them. The top ten clones hold roughly 5.9% of a sample with about 9,600 clones, about 91% of them seen once. This CDR3 is built from 19 residues. The germline V and J ends were trimmed by 1 base and 6 bases, with 25 bases remaining between them. Germline loops: CDR1 MGHRA, CDR2 YSYEKL. Study results and caveats: Monozygotic CF twins shared more identical nucleotide clonotypes than unrelated patients.

The sequencing input was blood. The chain uses TRBV4-1 and TRBJ1-5; TRBD1 might be the D (6 bases). The TCR sequence derives from a boy between 2 and 10 years old with cystic fibrosis. The CDR3 DNA sequence: TGCGCCAGCAGCCAAGGTTCCTCAATCACCGGGGGCCAGGGTCAGCCCCAGCATTTT. Residues: CASSQGSSITGGQGQPQHF.